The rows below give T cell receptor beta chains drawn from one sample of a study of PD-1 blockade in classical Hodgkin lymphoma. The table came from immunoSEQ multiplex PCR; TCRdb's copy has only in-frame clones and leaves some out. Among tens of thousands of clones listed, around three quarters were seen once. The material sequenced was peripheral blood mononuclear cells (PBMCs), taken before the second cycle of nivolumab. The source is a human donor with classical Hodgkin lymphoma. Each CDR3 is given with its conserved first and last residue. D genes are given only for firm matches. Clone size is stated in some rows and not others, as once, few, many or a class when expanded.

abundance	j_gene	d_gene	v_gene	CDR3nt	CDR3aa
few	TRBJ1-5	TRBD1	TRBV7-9	TGTGCCAGCAGCTTAGGGACAGGGTCGGGCAATCAGCCCCAGCATTTT	CASSLGTGSGNQPQHF
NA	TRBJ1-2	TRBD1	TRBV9	TGTGCCAGCAGTAAGGTGGGACAGGGAATTAACTATGGCTACACCTTC	CASSKVGQGINYGYTF
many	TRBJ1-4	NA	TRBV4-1	TGCGCCAGCAGCCAAGTGACCGGGACAAGAAATGAAAAACTGTTTTTT	CASSQVTGTRNEKLFF
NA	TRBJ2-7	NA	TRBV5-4	TGTGCCAGCAGCTTAGGGCGGTACGAGCAGTACTTC	CASSLGRYEQYF
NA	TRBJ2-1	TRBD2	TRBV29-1	TGCAGCGCCGGGGGACTAGCGGGGAACAATGAGCAGTTCTTC	CSAGGLAGNNEQFF
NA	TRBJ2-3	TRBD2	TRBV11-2	TGTGCCGGGGGGGGAGCGACAGATACGCAGTATTTT	CAGGGATDTQYF
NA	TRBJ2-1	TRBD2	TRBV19	TGTGCCAGTAGTTTCATAGCGGGGGGTAACAATGAGCAGTTCTTC	CASSFIAGGNNEQFF
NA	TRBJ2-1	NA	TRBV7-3	TGTGCCAGCAGCTTAAGCAGGGACAATGAGCAGTTCTTC	CASSLSRDNEQFF
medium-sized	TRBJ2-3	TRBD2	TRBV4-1	TGCGCCAGCAGCCCTTGGTTAGCGGGAATCTCAGATACGCAGTATTTT	CASSPWLAGISDTQYF
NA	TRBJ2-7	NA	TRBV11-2	TGTGCCAGCAGCGCGGAACCATACGAGCAGTACTTC	CASSAEPYEQYF
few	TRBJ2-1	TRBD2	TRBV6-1	TGTGCCACCGTCCTAGCGGGAGGGCGCCATGAGCAGTTCTTC	CATVLAGGRHEQFF
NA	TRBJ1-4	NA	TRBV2	TGTGCCAGCAATAAGGACATACGGGAGGAAAAACTGTTTTTT	CASNKDIREEKLFF
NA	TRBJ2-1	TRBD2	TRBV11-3	TGTGCCAGCAGCTTAGGACTAGCGGGAGGCAATGAGCAGTTCTTC	CASSLGLAGGNEQFF
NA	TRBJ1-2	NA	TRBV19	TGTGCCAGTAGTATCATGGGGTTTGATGGCTACACCTTC	CASSIMGFDGYTF
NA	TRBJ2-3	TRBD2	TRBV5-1	TGCGCCAGCAGTACTAGCGGGAGTTATACAGATACGCAGTATTTT	CASSTSGSYTDTQYF
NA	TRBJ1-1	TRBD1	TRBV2	TGTGCCAGCAGAGGGGCTCCGGGACAGATGAACACTGAAGCTTTCTTT	CASRGAPGQMNTEAFF
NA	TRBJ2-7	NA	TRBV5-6	TGTGCCAGCAGCTTGGCAGCGGGCCGCTACGAGCAGTACTTC	CASSLAAGRYEQYF
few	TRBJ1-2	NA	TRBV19	TGTGCCAGTAGCGCCCGGGGCGGCTATGGCTACACCTTC	CASSARGGYGYTF
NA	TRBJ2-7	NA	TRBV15	TGTGCCACCAGCAGATCCACAGGGGACTTTTACGAGCAGTACTTC	CATSRSTGDFYEQYF
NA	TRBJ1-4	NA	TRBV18	TGTGCCAGCTCACCCCCGGACGCGCTAAATGAAAAACTGTTTTTT	CASSPPDALNEKLFF
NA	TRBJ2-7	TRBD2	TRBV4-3	TGCGCCAGCAGCCAAGAATCGCTAGCGGGGTCCTACTCCTACGAGCAGTACTTC	CASSQESLAGSYSYEQYF
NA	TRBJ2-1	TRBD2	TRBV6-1	TGTGCCAGCAGTACCTCTAGCGGGGGGTGGCAGTTCTTC	CASSTSSGGWQFF
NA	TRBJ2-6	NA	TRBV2	TGTGCCAGCAGAGTATCTAGCTCTGGGGCCAACGTCCTGACTTTC	CASRVSSSGANVLTF
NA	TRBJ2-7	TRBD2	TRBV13	TGTGCCAGCAGCCGAGGGACTAGCGGGAGGTCCTACGAGCAGTACTTC	CASSRGTSGRSYEQYF
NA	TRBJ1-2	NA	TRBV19	TGTGCCAGTAGTATGGTCGGAGGACGATGGGGCTACACCTTC	CASSMVGGRWGYTF
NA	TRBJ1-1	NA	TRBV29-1	TGCAGCGTCCAAAGGGGGGCCAAGGCTGAAGCTTTCTTT	CSVQRGAKAEAFF
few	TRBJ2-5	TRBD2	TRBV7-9	TGTGCCAGCGCTAGCGGGGGGGGTCAAGAGACCCAGTACTTC	CASASGGGQETQYF
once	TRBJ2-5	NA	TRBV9	TGTGCCAGCAGCGTAGGCGACTACGACCAAGAGACCCAGTACTTC	CASSVGDYDQETQYF
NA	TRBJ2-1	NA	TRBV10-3	TGTGCCATCAGTCCGGCTCGACAGACAGGCAATGAGCAGTTCTTC	CAISPARQTGNEQFF
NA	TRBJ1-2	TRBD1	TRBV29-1	TGCAGCGTTGAACCGGGACAGGGGACATACTTCTATGGCTACACCTTC	CSVEPGQGTYFYGYTF
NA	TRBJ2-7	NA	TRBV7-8	TGTGCCAGCAGCTTAGACTTGACTAGTTCTGGCGAGCAGTACTTC	CASSLDLTSSGEQYF
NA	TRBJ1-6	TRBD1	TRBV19	TGTGCCAGTCCACGGGGACAGAGACCCAATTCACCCCTCCACTTT	CASPRGQRPNSPLHF
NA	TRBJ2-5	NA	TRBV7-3	TGTGCCAGCAGCTTAGGCGTACAAGAGACCCAGTACTTC	CASSLGVQETQYF
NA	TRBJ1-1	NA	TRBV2	TGTGCCAGCACGGCTAATGGCCAAATGACCACTGAAGCTTTCTTT	CASTANGQMTTEAFF
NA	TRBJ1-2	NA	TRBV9	TGTGCCAGCAGCAATCCATCCGGGGGCTATGGCTACACCTTC	CASSNPSGGYGYTF
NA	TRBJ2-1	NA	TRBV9	TGTGCCAGCAGCGTAGGGATAGGAGACAATTACAATGAGCAGTTCTTC	CASSVGIGDNYNEQFF
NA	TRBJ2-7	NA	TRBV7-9	TGTGCCAGCAGCTTAGGGCAGGGGACCTACGAGCAGTACTTC	CASSLGQGTYEQYF
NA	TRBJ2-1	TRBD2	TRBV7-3	TGTGCCAGCAGCTTAACGCCCCCTCTAGCGGGAGGCGGGGATGAGCAGTTCTTC	CASSLTPPLAGGGDEQFF
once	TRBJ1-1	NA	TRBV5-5	TGTGCCAGCAGCTTTATGGAAAGGGCAGGGGCTACTGCTGAAGCTTTCTTT	CASSFMERAGATAEAFF
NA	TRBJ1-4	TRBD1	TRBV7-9	TGTGCCAGCAGCTCCCGGGACAGAGGGATTTTAGAAAAACTGTTTTTT	CASSSRDRGILEKLFF
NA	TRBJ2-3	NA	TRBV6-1	TGTGCCAGCAGTGAAGCGGGGGTAGGCACAGATACGCAGTATTTT	CASSEAGVGTDTQYF
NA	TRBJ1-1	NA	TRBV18	TGTGCCAGCTCACGGGACACCTCGAACACTGAAGCTTTCTTT	CASSRDTSNTEAFF